These 19 T cell receptor beta chains came from one sample sequenced in a study of PD-1 blockade in classical Hodgkin lymphoma. Sequencing was performed with immunoSEQ multiplex PCR; in TCRdb, only in-frame clones are kept and a portion is missing. The data contain around 6,100 clones, nearly 55% of them singletons. Every patient was affected by relapse after autologous stem cell transplantation, while exposure to brentuximab vedotin was not uniform. Thawed PBMCs underwent magnetic negative selection to obtain purified CD8+ T cells. The specimen was CD8+ T cells from blood, collected at baseline. All receptors come from a human donor with classical Hodgkin lymphoma.

This clone was seen once. The rearrangement joins TRBV11-2 to TRBJ1-1; D is undetermined. The CDR3 extends over 13 amino acids. Germline CDR1 reads SGHAT; CDR2 reads FQNNGV. Between the trimmed V and J ends, which lost 0 bases and 2 bases, there was a span of 4 bases. The CDR3: CASSLEVNTEAFF. The CDR3 DNA follows: TGTGCCAGCAGCTTAGAGGTCAACACTGAAGCTTTCTTT.

This sequence joins TRBV28 and TRBJ2-1; 8 bases agree with TRBD1. CDR1 and CDR2 (germline): MDHEN, SYDVKM. The CDR3 sequence is 15 residues long. The V and J ends lost 6 bases and 2 bases, in that order; junction bases with no gene match: 6. This CDR3 reads CASSPQQGAYNEQFF. For the CDR3, the DNA is TGTGCCAGCAGCCCTCAACAGGGGGCCTACAATGAGCAGTTCTTC.

This clone was seen a handful of times. This chain uses TRBV4-2 with TRBJ1-1; the D is unclear. With 4 bases removed from V and 8 bases from J, the gap between germline ends came to 20 bases. This CDR3 is built from 15 residues. Looked up from germline, CDR1 is LGHNA and CDR2 is YNFKEQ. This chain's CDR3 is CASSRNSRAFEEAFF. For the CDR3, the DNA is TGTGCCAGCAGCCGGAATTCAAGGGCCTTCGAGGAAGCTTTCTTT.

The chain is built from TRBV9 and TRBJ2-3; D remains unclear. The V gene lost 1 base and the J gene lost 0 bases, with 12 bases spanning the gap. The CDR3 runs 16 residues. Germline CDR1 and CDR2: SGDLS and YYNGEE. CDR3 in DNA: TGTGCCAGCAGCGTAATAACGACAAGTAGCACAGATACGCAGTATTTT. As protein: CASSVITTSSTDTQYF.

The chain uses TRBV10-3 and TRBJ2-2; D may be TRBD1 (5 bases). Germline V lookup: CDR1 ENHRY, CDR2 SYGVKD. The CDR3 covers 13 residues. V lost 11 bases, J lost 4 bases, and 14 bases lay in between. The CDR3, as DNA: TGTGCCGCCACCGACAGATCCACCGGGGAGCTGTTTTTT. This sequence encodes CAATDRSTGELFF.

V gene TRBV19 combines with J gene TRBJ2-3, with unresolved D. CDR1 and CDR2 (germline): LNHDA, SQIVND (reference sequence). The ends were cut back, 0 bases at V and 2 bases at J, with 3 bases in the middle. The CDR3 has 13 amino acids. CDR3 DNA: TGTGCCAGTAGTATAGAGCTCACAGATACGCAGTATTTT. Protein: CASSIELTDTQYF.

This clone was seen a handful of times. The chain links TRBV27 to TRBJ2-1; unclear D gene. CDR1 and CDR2 (germline): MNHEY, SMNVEV (reference sequence). V was shortened by 3 bases and J by 7 bases, with 10 bases between the two germline ends. The CDR3 sequence is 13 residues long. CDR3 sequence (DNA): TGTGCCAGCAGTTTCGCACTTTGGAATGAGCAGTTCTTC. It encodes CASSFALWNEQFF.

This clone was seen a single time. The chain is built from TRBV19 and TRBJ2-2; 10 nucleotides align to TRBD1. The CDR3 spans 16 residues. Germline CDR1 is LNHDA and CDR2 is SQIVND (reference sequence). V lost 4 bases, J lost 6 bases, and 8 bases stayed unmatched. The DNA for the CDR3 is TGTGCCAGTAGTAAAAGGACAGGGGGAGATCCCGGGGAGCTGTTTTTT. Protein product: CASSKRTGGDPGELFF.

This chain connects TRBV10-3 to TRBJ2-7, with D possibly matching TRBD1 (6 bases). V lost 6 bases, J lost 1 base, and 10 bases lay in between. The CDR3 covers 13 residues. Germline lookup yields CDR1 ENHRY and CDR2 SYGVKD. The CDR3 DNA sequence: TGTGCCATCAGCCCTGGACAGTCCTACGAGCAGTACTTC. Translating gives CAISPGQSYEQYF.

CDR3 in amino acids: CASSYGRSYGYTF. In DNA form, the CDR3 reads TGTGCCAGCAGTTACGGGCGGAGCTATGGCTACACCTTC. The chain links TRBV6-6 to TRBJ1-2; D is ambiguous. V was trimmed by 2 bases and J by 4 bases, leaving 8 bases between them. Germline V lookup: CDR1 MNHNY, CDR2 SVGAGI (reference sequence). The length of the CDR3 is 13 residues.

The rearrangement joins TRBV2 to TRBJ2-1; 13 positions match TRBD2. The length of the CDR3 is 16 residues. Germline CDR1 is SNHLY and CDR2 is FYNNEI. The V and J ends lost 7 bases and 10 bases, in that order; junction bases with no gene match: 13. The CDR3 is CASTSPGTSGAWEQFF. The CDR3, as DNA: TGTGCCAGCACATCACCCGGGACTAGCGGGGCTTGGGAGCAGTTCTTC.

This clone was found a few times. The chain carries TRBV11-2 and TRBJ2-1; D unresolved. Germline CDR1 and CDR2: SGHAT and FQNNGV. V shed 0 bases and J shed 8 bases, with 2 bases lying between them. The CDR3 runs 11 residues. This CDR3 is CASSLEHEQFF. The CDR3 DNA follows: TGTGCCAGCAGCTTAGAGCATGAGCAGTTCTTC.

As for this clone: This sample includes further DNA sequences coding for the same CDR3. The CDR3 DNA follows: TGTGCCAGCAGTTTACGTGGGAGAGGCACAGATACGCAGTATTTT. It translates to CASSLRGRGTDTQYF. The rearrangement uses TRBV28 and TRBJ2-3; TRBD2 is a possible D gene (5 bases). The germline CDR1 and CDR2 sequences are MDHEN and SYDVKM. This CDR3 spans 15 amino acids. V lost 2 bases and J 1 base, leaving 10 bases between the germline ends. The full variable domain, its missing parts supplied by reference TRBV28 and TRBJ2-3, is DVKVTQSSRYLVKRTGEKVFLECVQDMDHENMFWYRQDPGLGLRLIYFSYDVKMKEKGDIPEGYSVSREKKERFSLILESASTNQTSMYLCASSLRGRGTDTQYFGPGTRLTVL.

The genes are TRBV19 and TRBJ1-2; no reliable D call. Germline lookup yields CDR1 LNHDA and CDR2 SQIVND (reference sequence). Trimming took 10 bases from V and 7 from J, leaving 19 bases between them. This CDR3 is built from 13 residues. DNA for the CDR3: TGTGCCACCGCCGAGGTCCCTGAAGGTGGCTACACCTTC. Translation: CATAEVPEGGYTF.

This clone was counted a single time. The chain couples TRBV28 to TRBJ2-7; a possible D gene is TRBD1 (5 bases). CDR3 length: 14 amino acids. CDR1 and CDR2 from the germline V gene are MDHEN and SYDVKM. Trimming left V 2 bases short and J 2 bases short, with 10 bases between. CDR3 region: CASSLGRAAYEQYF. CDR3 coding DNA: TGTGCCAGCAGTTTAGGCAGGGCCGCCTACGAGCAGTACTTC. Complete variable domain (other parts from reference TRBV28 and TRBJ2-7): DVKVTQSSRYLVKRTGEKVFLECVQDMDHENMFWYRQDPGLGLRLIYFSYDVKMKEKGDIPEGYSVSREKKERFSLILESASTNQTSMYLCASSLGRAAYEQYFGPGTRLTVT.

V is TRBV10-1 and J is TRBJ1-1, with 7 positions matching TRBD1. CDR3 length: 21 residues. Germline V CDR1 and CDR2: WNHNN, SYGVQD (reference sequence). V lost 0 bases, J lost 1 base, and 20 bases stayed unmatched. The CDR3 region is CASSESEDETGRGKGNTEAFF. The CDR3 bases are TGCGCCAGCAGTGAGTCAGAGGACGAGACAGGGAGGGGGAAAGGGAACACTGAAGCTTTCTTT.

In its sample, this clone is medium-sized. The chain links TRBV27 to TRBJ2-2; 14 bases fit TRBD2. This CDR3 has 17 residues. Germline V gives CDR1 MNHEY, CDR2 SMNVEV (reference sequence). The V gene end was trimmed by 5 bases and the J gene end by 4 bases; junction bases not matched to a gene: 6. CDR3 amino acids: CASSPGLAGVGTGELFF. The CDR3 region has the DNA TGTGCCAGCAGTCCGGGACTAGCGGGAGTTGGCACCGGGGAGCTGTTTTTT.

The chain couples TRBV18 to TRBJ2-1; a possible D gene is TRBD1 (8 bases). The CDR3 totals 17 residues. The V gene's germline CDR1 is KGHSH and CDR2 LQKENI. V shed 4 bases and J shed 2 bases, with 18 bases lying between them. The CDR3 protein is CASSRGLQGGAYNEQFF. CDR3 coding DNA: TGTGCCAGCTCACGGGGATTACAGGGGGGGGCCTACAATGAGCAGTTCTTC.

V is TRBV29-1 and J is TRBJ2-1; 10 nucleotides match TRBD1. V lost 5 bases to trimming and J lost 7 bases; unmatched junction nucleotides: 8. Germline V CDR1 and CDR2: SQVTM, ANQGSEA. This CDR3 is built from 14 residues. The CDR3 region is CSVSGQGLANEQFF. For the CDR3, the DNA is TGCAGCGTTTCGGGACAGGGGTTGGCAAATGAGCAGTTCTTC.